This is a list of T cell receptor beta chains from one sample in a study of cytomegalovirus exposure and HLA in healthy donors. Some clones are missing from TCRdb's copy, which holds only in-frame ones; the method was immunoSEQ multiplex PCR. The table shows over 200,000 clones, with approximately 80% occurring only once. Sequencing used PBMCs. The receptors shown here come from a woman between 40 and 55 years old in good health and CMV-seronegative. Both conserved end residues are part of each CDR3. A D gene is named only where the DNA matches it firmly. Not all rows give a size; the values are once, few, many and, for expanded clones, a class.

V: TRBV6-6
size: .
D: TRBD1
J: TRBJ1-1
DNA: TGTGCCAGCAGTTCCGGACAGGGGACTAACACTGAAGCTTTCTTT
CDR3: CASSSGQGTNTEAFF

V: TRBV6-1
size: .
D: .
J: TRBJ2-7
DNA: TGTGCCAGCAGCCCAGGACAGTCTTACGAGCAGTACTTC
CDR3: CASSPGQSYEQYF

V: TRBV10-3
size: few
D: .
J: TRBJ1-3
DNA: TGTGCCATCAGTGAGTCTGGGGCAGGGCGCTCTGGAAACACCATATATTTT
CDR3: CAISESGAGRSGNTIYF

V: TRBV9
size: once
D: TRBD1
J: TRBJ1-6
DNA: TGTGCCAGCAGCAGGGACAGCCCGCAAAATTCACCCCTCCACTTT
CDR3: CASSRDSPQNSPLHF

V: TRBV7-2
size: .
D: TRBD1
J: TRBJ1-6
DNA: TGTGCCAGCACCAACCACCCGGGACAGGACTACTCCTATAATTCACCCCTCCACTTT
CDR3: CASTNHPGQDYSYNSPLHF

V: TRBV5-6
size: .
D: .
J: TRBJ1-1
DNA: TGTGCCAGCAGCTTGAGACAGCCGAACACTGAAGCTTTCTTT
CDR3: CASSLRQPNTEAFF

V: TRBV10-3
size: .
D: .
J: TRBJ2-5
DNA: TGTGCCATCAGACAGGGTGGGACCCAGTACTTC
CDR3: CAIRQGGTQYF

V: TRBV5-4
size: few
D: .
J: TRBJ1-1
DNA: TGTGCCAGCAGCTTACAGAACACTGAAGCTTTCTTT
CDR3: CASSLQNTEAFF

V: TRBV29-1
size: .
D: TRBD1
J: TRBJ1-1
DNA: TGCAGCGTTGAGGGACAGGGTCTGGGCACTGAAGCTTTCTTT
CDR3: CSVEGQGLGTEAFF

V: TRBV7-9
size: .
D: .
J: TRBJ1-1
DNA: TGTGCCAGCACCGCCTATAACACTGAAGCTTTCTTT
CDR3: CASTAYNTEAFF

V: TRBV7-8
size: .
D: .
J: TRBJ1-2
DNA: TGTGCCAGCAGCCCCTCGGACACGCTCTATGGCTACACCTTC
CDR3: CASSPSDTLYGYTF

V: TRBV19
size: .
D: .
J: TRBJ2-7
DNA: TGTGCCAGTAGTGTTAAAGGGGGCGAGCAGTACTTC
CDR3: CASSVKGGEQYF

V: TRBV2
size: .
D: TRBD1
J: TRBJ2-5
DNA: TGTGCCAGCAGGGGGGGACAGGGCCTTCTGGACACCCAGTACTTC
CDR3: CASRGGQGLLDTQYF

V: TRBV11-2
size: .
D: TRBD1
J: TRBJ2-2
DNA: TGTGCCAGCAGCCTAGGAGACCGGGACAGTTACACCGGGGAGCTGTTTTTT
CDR3: CASSLGDRDSYTGELFF

V: TRBV21-1
size: .
D: .
J: TRBJ1-5
DNA: TGTGCCAGCATCACTCGAGCCAGGGTATGGGAACGCCAGCCCCAGCATTTT
CDR3: CASITRARVWERQPQHF

V: TRBV7-9
size: .
D: TRBD1
J: TRBJ1-2
DNA: TGTGCCAGCAGCTTAGGGGAGGGGACAGGGAACTATGGCTACACCTTC
CDR3: CASSLGEGTGNYGYTF

V: TRBV19
size: .
D: .
J: TRBJ1-6
DNA: TGTGCCAGTAGATGGCCAGGGAAGAATTCACCCCTCCACTTT
CDR3: CASRWPGKNSPLHF

V: TRBV9
size: .
D: .
J: TRBJ2-3
DNA: TGTGCCAGCAGCGAGAGACTAGGCCCCACAGATACGCAGTATTTT
CDR3: CASSERLGPTDTQYF

V: TRBV6-6
size: .
D: TRBD1
J: TRBJ2-3
DNA: TGTGCCAGCAGCTCACCGGGACAGGGCACAGATACGCAGTATTTT
CDR3: CASSSPGQGTDTQYF

V: TRBV15
size: .
D: TRBD2
J: TRBJ2-2
DNA: TGTGCCTCTCGGGGGGACTGGGCCGGGGAGCTGTTTTTT
CDR3: CASRGDWAGELFF

V: TRBV7-2
size: once
D: .
J: TRBJ1-4
DNA: TGTGCCAGCAGCTTATGGGACGACGGGGGAAAACTGTTTTTT
CDR3: CASSLWDDGGKLFF

V: TRBV27
size: once
D: .
J: TRBJ2-7
DNA: TGTGCCAGCAGTTTTCGGTCCTCCTACGAGCAGTACTTC
CDR3: CASSFRSSYEQYF

V: TRBV4-3
size: .
D: .
J: TRBJ2-7
DNA: TGCGCCAGCAGCCAAGATCCGGGGGTGGGGCGCGAGCAGTACTTC
CDR3: CASSQDPGVGREQYF

V: TRBV7-3
size: .
D: TRBD2
J: TRBJ2-5
DNA: TGTGCCAGCAGCTTAGCGGGGGGGCCAGGAGAGACCCAGTACTTC
CDR3: CASSLAGGPGETQYF

V: TRBV19
size: .
D: .
J: TRBJ1-2
DNA: TGTGCCAGTAGTATAGATCACAGTTTCTATGGCTACACCTTC
CDR3: CASSIDHSFYGYTF

V: TRBV9
size: .
D: TRBD1
J: TRBJ1-1
DNA: TGTGCCAGCAGCGTAGGTGACAGGGTAGCGACTGAAGCTTTCTTT
CDR3: CASSVGDRVATEAFF

V: TRBV5-1
size: few
D: .
J: TRBJ2-1
DNA: TGCGCCAGCAGCGCCCAAGGGGGGGTCTACAATGAGCAGTTCTTC
CDR3: CASSAQGGVYNEQFF

V: TRBV7-3
size: once
D: .
J: TRBJ2-5
DNA: TGTGCCAGCAGCTTAGCCCCAGGGTTTCAAGAGACCCAGTACTTC
CDR3: CASSLAPGFQETQYF

V: TRBV11-2
size: .
D: .
J: TRBJ2-2
DNA: TGTGCCAGCAGCTTAGTTCGGAACACCGGGGAGCTGTTTTTT
CDR3: CASSLVRNTGELFF

V: TRBV12-5
size: .
D: .
J: TRBJ2-5
DNA: TGTGCTAGTGGTTTGGTACCGGGGGAGACCCAGTACTTC
CDR3: CASGLVPGETQYF

V: TRBV18
size: .
D: .
J: TRBJ2-1
DNA: TGTGCCAGCTCACCAGTCCAGAAAGCCTACAATGAGCAGTTCTTC
CDR3: CASSPVQKAYNEQFF

V: TRBV19
size: .
D: TRBD2
J: TRBJ2-7
DNA: TGTGCCAGTAGTCCCGGACTAGCGGGCTACGAGCAGTACTTC
CDR3: CASSPGLAGYEQYF

V: TRBV28
size: few
D: .
J: TRBJ2-7
DNA: TGTGCCAGCAGTATGGGTGGCGACGGGGACGAGCAGTACTTC
CDR3: CASSMGGDGDEQYF

V: TRBV7-9
size: once
D: .
J: TRBJ2-7
DNA: TGTGCCAGCAGCTTCTCACAGGGCGGCGAGCAGTACTTC
CDR3: CASSFSQGGEQYF

V: TRBV7-3
size: .
D: .
J: TRBJ1-1
DNA: TGTGCCAGCAGCTTTACAGAGAACACTGAAGCTTTCTTT
CDR3: CASSFTENTEAFF

V: TRBV5-1
size: .
D: TRBD1
J: TRBJ1-4
DNA: TGCGCCAGCAGCTACGGACAGGGGGCCGGTAATGAAAAACTGTTTTTT
CDR3: CASSYGQGAGNEKLFF

V: TRBV7-9
size: .
D: .
J: TRBJ2-1
DNA: TGTGCCAGCAGCTTAGTGGCAGGGAGGAGGAATGAGCAGTTCTTC
CDR3: CASSLVAGRRNEQFF

V: TRBV7-3
size: .
D: .
J: TRBJ1-1
DNA: TGTGCCAGCAGCTTTCACAGGATGAACACTGAAGCTTTCTTT
CDR3: CASSFHRMNTEAFF

V: TRBV5-6
size: .
D: TRBD2
J: TRBJ2-7
DNA: TGTGCCAGCAGCCGTGGGACTAGCGGATTCTACGAGCAGTACTTC
CDR3: CASSRGTSGFYEQYF

V: TRBV30
size: .
D: .
J: TRBJ1-6
DNA: TGTGCCTGGATTGACAGGCGAGGTCTGTCACCCCTCCACTTT
CDR3: CAWIDRRGLSPLHF

V: TRBV4-1
size: .
D: .
J: TRBJ2-7
DNA: TGCGCCAGCAGCCAAGACCTTCAGGGGCCATACTCCTACGAGCAGTACTTC
CDR3: CASSQDLQGPYSYEQYF

V: TRBV15
size: .
D: .
J: TRBJ2-7
DNA: TGTGCCACCAGCAGCGGCTACGAGCAGTACTTC
CDR3: CATSSGYEQYF

V: TRBV5-6
size: .
D: .
J: TRBJ1-4
DNA: TGTGCCAGCAGCTTACGCGGGATTAATGAAAAACTGTTTTTT
CDR3: CASSLRGINEKLFF

V: TRBV19
size: .
D: .
J: TRBJ1-3
DNA: TGTGCCAGTAGTAGGCAGGGCGGAAACACCATATATTTT
CDR3: CASSRQGGNTIYF

V: TRBV28
size: .
D: TRBD1
J: TRBJ1-5
DNA: TGTGCCAGCACCCCCGGGACAGGGCATCAGCCCCAGCATTTT
CDR3: CASTPGTGHQPQHF

V: TRBV7-2
size: .
D: .
J: TRBJ2-3
DNA: TGTGCCAGCAGCCCAGGGGGGGATACGCAGTATTTT
CDR3: CASSPGGDTQYF

V: TRBV4-2
size: .
D: TRBD1
J: TRBJ1-4
DNA: TGTGCCAGCAGCCAAGAAGTAAGGCAGGGGGTCGGGGTAAATGAAAAACTGTTTTTT
CDR3: CASSQEVRQGVGVNEKLFF

V: TRBV2
size: .
D: .
J: TRBJ1-4
DNA: TGTGCCAGCAGACCGGGACAAAGTTATGAAAAACTGTTTTTT
CDR3: CASRPGQSYEKLFF

V: TRBV7-2
size: .
D: .
J: TRBJ2-7
DNA: TGTGCCAGCAGCTTAGTAGCATACGAGCAGTACTTC
CDR3: CASSLVAYEQYF

V: TRBV10-1
size: .
D: .
J: TRBJ2-2
DNA: TGCGCCAGCAGTGATAACAGAGGGGGACCCGGGGAGCTGTTTTTT
CDR3: CASSDNRGGPGELFF

V: TRBV2
size: .
D: TRBD1
J: TRBJ1-3
DNA: TGTGCCAGCCGAGGGACAGCTGGAAACACCATATATTTT
CDR3: CASRGTAGNTIYF

V: TRBV18
size: .
D: .
J: TRBJ2-3
DNA: TGTGCCAGCTCACCTACCAGGGCAGATACGCAGTATTTT
CDR3: CASSPTRADTQYF

V: TRBV6-5
size: .
D: TRBD1
J: TRBJ1-2
DNA: TGTGCCAGCAGTTACTCGAGGGGGCTGAACTATGGCTACACCTTC
CDR3: CASSYSRGLNYGYTF